Listed below are T cell receptor beta chains from one sample, sequenced in a study of CD8+CD57+ T cells in acquired aplastic anemia. TCRdb reanalysed the reads using MiXCR and keeps one entry per CDR3 protein. Here the sample spans about 180,000 distinct CDR3 sequences, 50% to 65% being singletons. The material sequenced was sorted CD4+, CD8+, or CD8+CD57+ T cells (not recorded which) from PBMCs. These receptors originate from a human donor with aplastic anemia. CDR3s include the opening cysteine and the closing phenylalanine or tryptophan. Each record gives: J gene, D gene, CDR3 length, V gene, clone size, CDR3 DNA, CDR3 protein. D genes are given only for firm matches. Clone size, where shown, is once, few, many, or a class for clones that have expanded.

>TRBJ1-5|.|14|TRBV19|.
TGTGCCAGTAATCCAGCCCTACGCAATCAGCCCCAGCATTTT
CASNPALRNQPQHF
>TRBJ2-1|TRBD2|17|TRBV29-1|once
TGCAGCGCCCGTGCGTTAGCGGGAGGACTCTCCTACAATGAGCAGTTCTTC
CSARALAGGLSYNEQFF
>TRBJ2-7|.|15|TRBV4-2|.
TGTGCCAGCAGCCAAGGGGGGGCGGATGGGGGCAAAAAGTACTTC
CASSQGGADGGKKYF
>TRBJ1-1|.|12|TRBV7-3|.
TGTGCCAGCAGCTCCTGGTCCGATGAAGCTTTCTTT
CASSSWSDEAFF
>TRBJ2-7|TRBD2|13|TRBV10-3|.
TGTGCCACCAGTGTACCGGGGGGGCTAGAGCAGTACTTC
CATSVPGGLEQYF
>TRBJ2-1|.|16|TRBV25-1|.
TGTGCCAGCAGTGAAACCGGGACCCTTACCCGCAATGAGCAGTTCTTC
CASSETGTLTRNEQFF
>TRBJ2-1|.|13|TRBV7-9|once
TGTGCCAGCAGCCAGGACAGTTACAATGAGCAGTTCTTC
CASSQDSYNEQFF
>TRBJ1-5|.|15|TRBV19|.
TGTGCCAGTAGTTGGGGAGTGACAGAAAATCAGCCCCAGCATTTT
CASSWGVTENQPQHF
>TRBJ2-1|.|14|TRBV2|.
TGTGCCAGCAGTGCTATAGGGGGAGGCAATGAGCAGTTCTTC
CASSAIGGGNEQFF
>TRBJ2-1|TRBD2|15|TRBV20-1|.
TGCAGTGCTAGAGGGTCAAGCGGGGGTTACAATGAGCAGTTCTTC
CSARGSSGGYNEQFF
>TRBJ2-5|TRBD1|15|TRBV7-8|few
TGTGCCAGCAGCAGGACAGGGGCCAAAAATCAGCCCCAGTACTTC
CASSRTGAKNQPQYF
>TRBJ2-7|.|13|TRBV7-8|.
TGTGCCAGCAGCTCGGCTGGAGCGCACGAGCAGTACTTC
CASSSAGAHEQYF
>TRBJ2-7|TRBD2|15|TRBV20-1|few
TGCAGTGCTAGAGATGGCAGCGGGAGGGAATTCGAGCAGTACTTC
CSARDGSGREFEQYF
>TRBJ2-1|.|13|TRBV7-9|.
TGTGCCAGTAGTCCAAAGGGGGGCGGTGAGCAGTTCTTC
CASSPKGGGEQFF
>TRBJ2-1|TRBD2|15|TRBV25-1|.
TGTGCCAGCAGGGAAGCGGGGAGCTCCTACAATGAGCAGTTCTTC
CASREAGSSYNEQFF
>TRBJ1-2|.|13|TRBV15|.
TGTGCCACCAGCACCGGGGCCAACTATGGCTACACCTTC
CATSTGANYGYTF
>TRBJ2-7|.|14|TRBV7-2|.
TGTGCCAGCAGCTTCTGGAGAAGGTCGTTCGAGCAGTACTTC
CASSFWRRSFEQYF
>TRBJ2-7|TRBD1|15|TRBV12-3/TRBV12-4|.
TGTGCCAGCAGTCTCGCTACCGGGACAGCGGACGAGCAGTACTTC
CASSLATGTADEQYF
>TRBJ2-3|TRBD1|15|TRBV2|.
TGTGCCAGCGGCTGGGGACAGGGGAGTCGGGATACGCAGTATTTT
CASGWGQGSRDTQYF
>TRBJ1-1|TRBD1|15|TRBV20-1|.
TGCAGTGCTAAGGGAACGGGACAGACGAACACTGAAGCTTTCTTT
CSAKGTGQTNTEAFF
>TRBJ2-5|.|12|TRBV29-1|few
TGCAGCGCCCTGACTAGTGGAGAGACCCAGTACTTC
CSALTSGETQYF
>TRBJ1-2|.|13|TRBV7-8|.
TGTGCCAGCAGCTTCGAGGGCCAAGGTGGCTACACCTTC
CASSFEGQGGYTF
>TRBJ2-7|.|14|TRBV14|.
TGTGCCAGCAGCCAATGGGTGGGGGCTGGCGAGCAGTACTTC
CASSQWVGAGEQYF
>TRBJ1-2|.|13|TRBV19|.
TGTGCCAGTAATCTTGACAGGACCTATGGCTACACCTTC
CASNLDRTYGYTF
>TRBJ2-3|TRBD2|13|TRBV20-1|.
TGCAGTGCTCTAGCGGGAGTAACCGATACGCAGTATTTT
CSALAGVTDTQYF